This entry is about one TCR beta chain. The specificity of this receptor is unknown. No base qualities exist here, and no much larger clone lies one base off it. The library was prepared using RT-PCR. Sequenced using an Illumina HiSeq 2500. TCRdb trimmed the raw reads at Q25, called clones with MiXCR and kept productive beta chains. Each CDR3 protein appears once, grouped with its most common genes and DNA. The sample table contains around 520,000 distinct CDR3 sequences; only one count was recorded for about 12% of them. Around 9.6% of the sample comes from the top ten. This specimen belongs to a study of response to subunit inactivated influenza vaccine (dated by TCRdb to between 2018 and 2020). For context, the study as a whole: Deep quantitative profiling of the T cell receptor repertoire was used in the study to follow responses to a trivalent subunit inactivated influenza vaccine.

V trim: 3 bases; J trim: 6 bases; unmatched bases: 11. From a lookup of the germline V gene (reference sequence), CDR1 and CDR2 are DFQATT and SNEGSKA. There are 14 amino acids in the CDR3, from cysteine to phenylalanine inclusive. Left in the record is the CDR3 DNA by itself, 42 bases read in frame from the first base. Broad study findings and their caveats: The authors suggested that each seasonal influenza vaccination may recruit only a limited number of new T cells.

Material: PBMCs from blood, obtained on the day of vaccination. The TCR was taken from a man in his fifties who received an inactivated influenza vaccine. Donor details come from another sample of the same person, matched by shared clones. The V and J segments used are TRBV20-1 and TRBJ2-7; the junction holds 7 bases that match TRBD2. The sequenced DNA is TGCAGTGCTAGCTTTGCGGGGGTTTTTCGCGAGCAGTACTTC. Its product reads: CSASFAGVFREQYF.